These T cell receptor beta chains were read from a single sample in a study of radiation and T cells in renal cell carcinoma. Assay: immunoSEQ multiplex PCR; the TCRdb copy retains only in-frame clones and omits some. The table includes fewer than 90,000 clones, roughly 85% detected once. Material: blood, obtained from a patient whose treatment included radiotherapy and nephrectomy. All receptors derive from a woman aged 45-59 years with renal cell carcinoma. Both conserved end residues are part of each CDR3. The order of the fields is J gene, V gene, CDR3 protein.

>TRBJ1-3|TRBV25-1
CASRGAGRNTIYF
>TRBJ2-1|TRBV10-2
CAARGAGSSYNEQFF
>TRBJ2-5|TRBV10-3
CAISRHDQETQYF
>TRBJ1-6|TRBV30
CAWSAGTGGNSPLHF
>TRBJ2-3|TRBV7-2
CASSWTFSTSTDTQYF
>TRBJ2-1|TRBV5-1
CASSFSSGGAGEEQFF
>TRBJ1-6|TRBV7-2
CASSLVGRNNSPLHF
>TRBJ2-7|TRBV19
CASRPRQNSYEQYF
>TRBJ1-2|TRBV7-2
CASSLGPAWANYGYTF
>TRBJ2-1|TRBV9
CASSVRREFNNEQFF
>TRBJ2-1|TRBV5-1
CASSLNAGGEQFF
>TRBJ1-5|TRBV6-5
CASRLQGARPQHF
>TRBJ2-3|TRBV19
CASSMGADTQYF
>TRBJ2-3|TRBV9
CASSVSGVSTDTQYF
>TRBJ1-5|TRBV5-5
CASSLVQGGQPQHF
>TRBJ1-1|TRBV28
CASSSGNTEAFF
>TRBJ2-3|TRBV10-1
CASSESTGVVDTQYF
>TRBJ1-6|TRBV5-6
CASSLERGDSPLHF
>TRBJ1-5|TRBV21-1
CASTTRGSSNQPQHF
>TRBJ2-5|TRBV5-6
CASSLQETQYF
>TRBJ1-2|TRBV7-2
CASSLWSYGYTF
>TRBJ2-7|TRBV6-1
CASSEPGQGYEQYF
>TRBJ2-7|TRBV6-5
CATRTSGSYEQYF
>TRBJ1-1|TRBV5-4
CASSLKGARTEAFF
>TRBJ2-1|TRBV18
CASSPLRREGRLHEQFF
>TRBJ1-5|TRBV7-8
CASSQYESNQPQHF
>TRBJ1-4|TRBV6-5
CASSYLPGKEKLFF
>TRBJ2-2|TRBV9
CASSARTANTGELFF
>TRBJ1-3|TRBV19
CASSTTGSSGNTIYF
>TRBJ2-1|TRBV11-2
CASSLGNNEQFF
>TRBJ2-1|TRBV5-6
CASRLGWGGNEQFF
>TRBJ2-3|TRBV7-9
CASSRGGDTQYF
>TRBJ2-3|TRBV5-1
CASSLMEDTQYF
>TRBJ2-3|TRBV28
CASRRAGGDETQYF
>TRBJ2-3|TRBV7-2
CASSSNLADTQYF
>TRBJ2-7|TRBV28
CASSAPGSAYEQYF
>TRBJ1-1|TRBV20-1
CSAPRTEAFF
>TRBJ1-4|TRBV9
CASSAQLTNEKLFF
>TRBJ1-1|TRBV2
CASSGRSSELMNTEAFF
>TRBJ1-3|TRBV28
CASTQVPFLSGNTIYF
>TRBJ1-1|TRBV29-1
CSGGQGADTEAFF
>TRBJ2-7|TRBV2
CASTTHYEQYF
>TRBJ1-5|TRBV10-2
CASMQGAYSNQPQHF
>TRBJ2-7|TRBV23-1
CASSQSSSPGLAPAIEQYF
>TRBJ1-6|TRBV2
CASTRRANSPLHF
>TRBJ2-5|TRBV6-5
CASSPRGQGQTQYF
>TRBJ1-2|TRBV5-1
CASSEDTYGYTF
>TRBJ1-6|TRBV28
CASSLAGGRNSPLHF
>TRBJ2-1|TRBV6-1
CATQGLHNEQFF
>TRBJ1-5|TRBV19
CASRGREYSNQPQHF
>TRBJ1-2|TRBV6-5
CASSSFPGQVYGYTF